Detailed here is one T cell receptor beta chain. This clonotype came up a few times. Its target antigen remains unknown. Per-nucleotide qualities are absent, and no much larger clonotype sits a single base away. The data originate from a study of Graves' ophthalmopathy and Graves' hyperthyroidism (dated by TCRdb to between 2018 and 2020). In the study overall: Peripheral blood was collected before any treatment was given, at the time of initial diagnosis. The study used TCR beta repertoire signatures to distinguish Graves' ophthalmopathy from Graves' hyperthyroidism and to predict progression to ophthalmopathy. After sampling, hyperthyroidism patients received methimazole starting at 30 mg daily, and ophthalmopathy patients received high-dose intravenous methylprednisolone. An independent validation cohort comprised under 20 hyperthyroidism patients and some 16 patients who later progressed from hyperthyroidism to ophthalmopathy. T-cell repertoires of thyroid tissue and blood were compared in more than 5 hyperthyroidism patients. To explore V-J signatures distinguishing ophthalmopathy from hyperthyroidism, a discovery set of around 100 patients (roughly 44 ophthalmopathy, around 55 stable hyperthyroidism) was enrolled. In total, 135 blood samples were TCR-sequenced: around 42 ophthalmopathy, some 75 hyperthyroidism and roughly 17 hyperthyroidism-to-ophthalmopathy patients. The approximately 98 discovery patients were randomly divided into training and test sets at a 7:3 ratio. The full study reports these points: In cross-validation, the 13-signature model distinguished ophthalmopathy from stable hyperthyroidism with approximately 90% sensitivity and roughly 81% specificity, and in the test set the corresponding values were about 80% and 75%. Sample size was not statistically predetermined, and group allocation was not concealed from the investigators. In validation, the model predicted ophthalmopathy progression with 55% to 71% sensitivity and approximately 78% specificity; some 13 predicted patients were CT-confirmed with GO in a median of approximately 6.5 months. Among expanded thyroid clonotypes with frequency above 0.001, most also showed up in blood, which suggests that blood repertoires may reflect the thyroid immune response.

V loses 7 bases of germline sequence and J loses 3 bases, and the interval between the two ends is 12 bases. Via the germline V gene (reference sequence), CDR1 is GTSNPN and CDR2 SVGIG. Its CDR3 holds 12 amino acids, cysteine through phenylalanine. Only the CDR3 portion is preserved as DNA: 36 bases, with reading frame beginning at the first base. A patient counted as having stable hyperthyroidism if there was no progression to ophthalmopathy within 18 months of follow-up. Patients with hyperthyroidism were aged 18 to 65 years, had been newly diagnosed, and had a disease duration of less than 2 months. Patients were excluded if they had other autoimmune diseases, uncontrolled infections, pregnancy or lactation. Clinical symptoms, serum thyroxine, TRAb, thyroid ultrasound and orbital computed tomography were used for diagnosis. PBMCs were isolated from about 10 ml of fresh peripheral blood by Ficoll-Paque density gradient centrifugation. Trizol reagent was used to extract the total RNA, and its quality was then checked on an Agilent 2100 Bioanalyzer.

TCR beta CDR3 regions were amplified from RNA transcripts for repertoire sequencing. The first round of RT-PCR was done with HTBI primers and the Qiagen OneStep RT-PCR kit, and was followed by a second round of multiplex PCR, then size selection and purification. Libraries were sequenced paired-end with 100 bp reads on an Illumina HiSeq2000. Concerning the study's data processing: Reads were processed with SOAPnuke, discarding reads with adapters, uncalled bases, mean Phred below 15, or no exact constant-primer or identifier match. COPE v1.2.5 was used to merge high-quality paired reads. Each unique nucleotide sequence was defined as a clonotype, and clonotypes were aligned to IMGT TRB V, D and J references with MiTCR v1.1. The analysis was limited to V-J combinations with a frequency above 0.0001, which together covered 99.2% of repertoires. For each V-J combination, a TCR clonal expansion and chaos score was defined as the ratio of F50 clonal expansion to chaos observed in the TCRdist matrix. Welch's t-statistics and random forest were used to narrow the features down to around twelve V-J combinations, which were then fed into a naive Bayes classifier. The Morisita-Horn index was used to measure how similar the thyroid and blood repertoires were. TCRdb cleaned the public reads at Q25 with fastp, built clones with MiXCR and kept in-frame beta chains. Rows merge per CDR3 protein into single entries with the most common DNA and genes. The V and J calls come from TCRdb's annotation, not from the publication. In this sample the table shows a few hundred thousand distinct CDR3 sequences, more than 20% of which occur a single time. Together, the top ten hold roughly 3% of the sample.

The source of this sequence is a woman aged 18-29 years with stable Graves' hyperthyroidism. Donor details come from another sample of the same person, matched by shared clones. Here the chain combines TRBV30 and TRBJ2-5; the D gene could be either TRBD1 or TRBD2, each agreeing at 5 bases. Sequenced material: peripheral blood. DNA sequence: TGTGCCTTCTGGGGGACGAAAGAGACCCAGTACTTC. Its coded protein is CAFWGTKETQYF.